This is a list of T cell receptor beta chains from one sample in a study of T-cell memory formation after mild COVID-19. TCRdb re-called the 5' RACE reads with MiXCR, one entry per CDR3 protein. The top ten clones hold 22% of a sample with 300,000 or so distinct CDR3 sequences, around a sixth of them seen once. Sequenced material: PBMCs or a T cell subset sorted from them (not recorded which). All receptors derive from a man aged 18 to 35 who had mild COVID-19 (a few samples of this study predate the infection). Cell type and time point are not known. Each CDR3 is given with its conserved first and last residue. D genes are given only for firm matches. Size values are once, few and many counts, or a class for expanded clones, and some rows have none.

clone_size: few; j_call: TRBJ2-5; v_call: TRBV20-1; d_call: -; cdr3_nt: TGCAGTGCTAGAAGCCTTACAGGGCTGGAGACCCAGTACTTC; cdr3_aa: CSARSLTGLETQYF
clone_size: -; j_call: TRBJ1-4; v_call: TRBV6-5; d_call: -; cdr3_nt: TGTGCCAGCAGTTACTCAGTTGGATCAAGAACTAATGAAAAACTGTTTTTT; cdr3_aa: CASSYSVGSRTNEKLFF
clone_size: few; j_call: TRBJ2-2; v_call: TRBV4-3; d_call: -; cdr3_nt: TGCGCCAGCAGCTCGGGACCGTTGACCGGGGAGCTGTTTTTT; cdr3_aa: CASSSGPLTGELFF
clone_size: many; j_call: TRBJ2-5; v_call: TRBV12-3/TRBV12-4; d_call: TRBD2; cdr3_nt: TGTGCCAGCAGCACACTAGCGCGTGAAGAGACCCAGTACTTC; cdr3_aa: CASSTLAREETQYF
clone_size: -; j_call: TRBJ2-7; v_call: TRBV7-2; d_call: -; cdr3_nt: TGTGCCAGCAGCTCCACCTGGGCCTACGAGCAGTACTTC; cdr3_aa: CASSSTWAYEQYF
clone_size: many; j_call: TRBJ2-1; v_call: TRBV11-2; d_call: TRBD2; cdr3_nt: TGTGCCAGCAGCCACAGCGGGGGCCCCGTCCGGGGAGGGTTCTTC; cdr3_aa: CASSHSGGPVRGGFF
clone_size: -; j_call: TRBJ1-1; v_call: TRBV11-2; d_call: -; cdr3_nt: TGTGCCAGCAGCTTAGAGAGCAGGGGTGAAGCTTTCTTT; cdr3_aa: CASSLESRGEAFF
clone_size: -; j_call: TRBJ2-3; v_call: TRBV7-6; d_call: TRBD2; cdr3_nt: TGTGCCAGCAGCCCCCTAGTTAGCGGGGGGACAGATACGCAGTATTTT; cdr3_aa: CASSPLVSGGTDTQYF
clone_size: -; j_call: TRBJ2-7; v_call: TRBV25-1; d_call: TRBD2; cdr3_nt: TGTGCCAGCCGTGGCGAGGGGTGGGGAGGGAGGTACGAGCAGTACTTC; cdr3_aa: CASRGEGWGGRYEQYF
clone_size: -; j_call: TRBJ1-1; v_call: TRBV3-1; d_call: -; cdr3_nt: TGTGCCAGCAGCTCAGGCATGAACACTGAAGCTTTCTTT; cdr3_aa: CASSSGMNTEAFF
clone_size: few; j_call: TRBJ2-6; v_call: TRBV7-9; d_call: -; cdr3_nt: TGTGCCAGCGCAGACAGCTCTGGGGCCAACGTCCTGACTTTC; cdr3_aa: CASADSSGANVLTF
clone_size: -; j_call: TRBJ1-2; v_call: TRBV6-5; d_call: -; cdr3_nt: TGTGCCAGCAGTTACTCGCACGGAGCAGGCTACACCTTC; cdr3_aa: CASSYSHGAGYTF
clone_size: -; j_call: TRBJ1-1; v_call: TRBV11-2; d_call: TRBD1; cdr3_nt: TGTGCCAGCACCGTCAGGCCAGGACAGGGAGAGGAAGCTTTCTTT; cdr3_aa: CASTVRPGQGEEAFF
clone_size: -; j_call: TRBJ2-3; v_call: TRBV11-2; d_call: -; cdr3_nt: TGTGCCAGCAGCTTGACCGCGGCGCGGCTATCGAGCGCAGATACGCAGTATTTT; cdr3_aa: CASSLTAARLSSADTQYF
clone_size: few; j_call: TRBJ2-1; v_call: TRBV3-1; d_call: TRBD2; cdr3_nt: TGTGCCAGCAGCCAAGATAGCGGGTTCAATGAGCAGTTCTTC; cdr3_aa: CASSQDSGFNEQFF
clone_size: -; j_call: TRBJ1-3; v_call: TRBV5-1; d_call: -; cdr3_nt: TGCGCCAGCAGCTTGGCCCCGATGGGGGTAAGAAACACCATATATTTT; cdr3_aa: CASSLAPMGVRNTIYF
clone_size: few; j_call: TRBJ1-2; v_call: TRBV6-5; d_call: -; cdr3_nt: TGTGCCAGCGCCCCGGACAGTGACTATGGCTACACCTTC; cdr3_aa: CASAPDSDYGYTF
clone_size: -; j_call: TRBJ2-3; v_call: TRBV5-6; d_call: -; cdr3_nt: TGTGCCAGCAGCTTGGAAACGGGGGGCACAGATACGCAGTATTTT; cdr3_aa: CASSLETGGTDTQYF
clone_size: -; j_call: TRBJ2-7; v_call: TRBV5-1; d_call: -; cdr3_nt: TGCGCCAGCAGCCTGACCAGGGAAGCTGGGGACGAGCAGTACTTC; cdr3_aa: CASSLTREAGDEQYF
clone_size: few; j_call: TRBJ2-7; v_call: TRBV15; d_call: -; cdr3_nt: TGTGCCACCAGCAGAGGTCCGGCAGGGGGGGCCTACGAGCAGTACTTC; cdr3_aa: CATSRGPAGGAYEQYF
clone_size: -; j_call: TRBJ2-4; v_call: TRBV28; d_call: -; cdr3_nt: TGTGCCAGCAGTTATCCCCCGTCCCTAGCCAAAAACATTCAGTACTTC; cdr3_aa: CASSYPPSLAKNIQYF
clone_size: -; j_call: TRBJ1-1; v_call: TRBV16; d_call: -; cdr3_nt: TGTGCCAGCAGCCAATCTTACAGATTGAACACTGAAGCTTTCTTT; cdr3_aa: CASSQSYRLNTEAFF
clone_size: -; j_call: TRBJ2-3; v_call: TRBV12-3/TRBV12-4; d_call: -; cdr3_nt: TGTGCCAGCAGTTTCGTCCTTGACACAGATACGCAGTATTTT; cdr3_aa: CASSFVLDTDTQYF
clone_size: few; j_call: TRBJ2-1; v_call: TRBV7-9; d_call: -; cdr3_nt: TGTGCCAGCAGCCCACGGACAGCGGGGCGCTCCTACAATGAGCAGTTCTTC; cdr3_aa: CASSPRTAGRSYNEQFF
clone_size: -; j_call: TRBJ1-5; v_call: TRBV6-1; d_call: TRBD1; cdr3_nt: TGTGCCAGCAGCTGTACAGGGGGAAGCAATCAGCCCCAGCATTTT; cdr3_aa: CASSCTGGSNQPQHF
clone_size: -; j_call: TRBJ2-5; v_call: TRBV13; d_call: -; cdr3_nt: TGTGCCAGCAGCTCGGACCGGGGGGCCGAAAAGACCCAGTACTTC; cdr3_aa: CASSSDRGAEKTQYF
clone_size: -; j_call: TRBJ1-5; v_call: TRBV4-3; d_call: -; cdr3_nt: TGCGCCAGCAGCCAAGATTTACTGAATAAGGGGCGGCAGCCCCAGCATTTT; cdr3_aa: CASSQDLLNKGRQPQHF
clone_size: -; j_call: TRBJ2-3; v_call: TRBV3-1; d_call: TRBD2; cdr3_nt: TGTGCCAGCAGCCAAGGCGGACTAGCAGATACGCAGTATTTT; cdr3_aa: CASSQGGLADTQYF
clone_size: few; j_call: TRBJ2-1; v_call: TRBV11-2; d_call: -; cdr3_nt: TGTGCCAGCAGCCTGGGGACGGCTGGGGGCGAGCAGTTCTTC; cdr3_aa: CASSLGTAGGEQFF
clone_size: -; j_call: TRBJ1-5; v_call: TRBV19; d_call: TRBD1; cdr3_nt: TGTGCCAGTAGTATAGGGCCAGGGGGCGGCCAGCCCCAGCATTTT; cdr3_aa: CASSIGPGGGQPQHF
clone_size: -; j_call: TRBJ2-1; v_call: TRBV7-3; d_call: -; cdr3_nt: TGTGCCAGCAGCGACGGAGGGCTAGTGGCCAATGAGCAGTTCTTC; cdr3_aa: CASSDGGLVANEQFF
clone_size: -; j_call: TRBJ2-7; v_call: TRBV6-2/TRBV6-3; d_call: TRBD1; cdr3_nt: TGTGCCAGCAGTCGGACAGGGCTCTCCGAGCAGTACTTC; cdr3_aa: CASSRTGLSEQYF
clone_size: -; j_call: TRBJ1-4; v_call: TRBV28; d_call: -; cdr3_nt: TGTGCCAGCAGTTTATGGCCAGGCTTCGCAACTAATGAAAAACTGTTTTTT; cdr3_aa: CASSLWPGFATNEKLFF